The rows below give T cell receptor beta chains drawn from one sample of a study of CD4 T cells in relation to SARS-CoV-2 and coronaviruses. The protocol was immunoSEQ multiplex PCR, while the TCRdb copy is restricted to in-frame clones and leaves out a portion. This sample has tens of thousands of clones; about nine tenths occur once, and the top ten carry roughly 1.5%. The specimen sequenced was memory CD4+ T cells from PBMCs. The receptors originated from a human donor in good health. Both conserved end residues are part of each CDR3. The D gene is left open where the match is weak. Where a row states a size, it is once, few, many or the class of an expanded clone; other rows omit it.

v_gene	abundance	d_gene	j_gene	CDR3nt	CDR3aa
TRBV13	NA	TRBD1	TRBJ2-7	TGTGCCAGCAGCTTACGGGACAGAAGTTCCTACGAGCAGTACTTC	CASSLRDRSSYEQYF
TRBV15	NA	NA	TRBJ1-2	TGTGCCACCAGCAGAGGGGGCAGCGCTAACTATGGCTACACCTTC	CATSRGGSANYGYTF
TRBV4-1	NA	TRBD1	TRBJ2-2	TGCGCCAGCAGCCAAGGCAGGGACAGGGGGAGTTGGACCGGGGAGCTGTTTTTT	CASSQGRDRGSWTGELFF
TRBV2	once	TRBD2	TRBJ2-3	TGTGCCAGCAGCTGGACTAGCGGGAGGGCCGGCCCAGATACGCAGTATTTT	CASSWTSGRAGPDTQYF
TRBV18	NA	NA	TRBJ1-1	TGTGCCAGCTCATCGGGACGTAACACTGAAGCTTTCTTT	CASSSGRNTEAFF
TRBV28	NA	TRBD1	TRBJ2-2	TGTGCCAGCAGACGAACAACAGGGGGCAGTACCGGGGAGCTGTTTTTT	CASRRTTGGSTGELFF
TRBV7-2	NA	NA	TRBJ2-5	TGTGCCAGCAGCGCCCGGGACACACCGGATAGGGAGACCCAGTACTTC	CASSARDTPDRETQYF
TRBV28	NA	NA	TRBJ2-7	TGTGCCAGCAGCAGACCCGGGACTCTCACCTACGAGCAGTACTTC	CASSRPGTLTYEQYF
TRBV25-1	NA	NA	TRBJ1-2	TGTGCCAGCAGTGAAATGGGTGTCCAAGGCTATGGCTACACCTTC	CASSEMGVQGYGYTF
TRBV5-1	NA	NA	TRBJ2-7	TGCGCCAGCAGCTTACAGGCGCGAAGAGGAGAGCAGTACTTC	CASSLQARRGEQYF
TRBV2	NA	NA	TRBJ2-2	TGTGCCAGCAGTGAAAACGGACGCCGCGGGGAGCTGTTTTTT	CASSENGRRGELFF
TRBV4-2	NA	TRBD2	TRBJ2-2	TGTGCCAGCAGCCCATGGACTAGCGGGGGGTCTGGAACCGGGGAGCTGTTTTTT	CASSPWTSGGSGTGELFF
TRBV11-2	NA	TRBD1	TRBJ1-5	TGTGCCAGCAGCTTAGATCGAGGGACAGGGGGTCAGCCCCAGCATTTT	CASSLDRGTGGQPQHF
TRBV28	once	TRBD2	TRBJ2-2	TGTGCCAGCAGTTTTGGGTCTAGCGGGGTTAACACCGGGGAGCTGTTTTTT	CASSFGSSGVNTGELFF
TRBV18	NA	TRBD1	TRBJ1-5	TGTGCCAGCTCACTTAGGCAGGGGGATCAGCCCCAGCATTTT	CASSLRQGDQPQHF
TRBV19	NA	TRBD2	TRBJ2-2	TGTGCCAGTAGTTCCCGCGGGAGGGGAATCACCGGGGAGCTGTTTTTT	CASSSRGRGITGELFF
TRBV15	NA	NA	TRBJ2-2	TGTGCCACCAGCAGAGTAGGGACCGGGGAGCTGTTTTTT	CATSRVGTGELFF
TRBV11-2	NA	TRBD1	TRBJ1-4	TGTGCCAGCAGCCCCTCGACAGGGCTTGGCTATCTTGAAAAACTGTTTTTT	CASSPSTGLGYLEKLFF
TRBV3-1/TRBV3-2	NA	NA	TRBJ2-7	TGTGCCAGCAGCCAGTCCTACGAGCAGTACTTC	CASSQSYEQYF
TRBV27	NA	TRBD1	TRBJ2-7	TGTGCCAGCAGAGTAACAGGGGGCGCAAGCAGGACCGAGCAGTACTTC	CASRVTGGASRTEQYF
TRBV27	NA	TRBD2	TRBJ2-6	TGTGCCAGCAGTTTAATGGGACTAGTGACTGGGGCCAACGTCCTGACTTTC	CASSLMGLVTGANVLTF
TRBV7-7	NA	TRBD1	TRBJ2-5	TGTGCCAGCAGTTTCAGGGACAGCAACACTTTACCCAAAGAGACCCAGTACTTC	CASSFRDSNTLPKETQYF
TRBV6-1	NA	TRBD1	TRBJ1-4	TGTGCCAGCAGTGAGGGACAGCAAGATGAAAAACTGTTTTTT	CASSEGQQDEKLFF
TRBV5-6	few	NA	TRBJ2-2	TGTGCCAGCAGCTGGCGGACCGGGGAGCTGTTTTTT	CASSWRTGELFF
TRBV5-1	NA	TRBD2	TRBJ2-3	TGCGCCAGCAAGTATCTCGCCGGGGCGGGAGGGAGCACAGATACGCAGTATTTT	CASKYLAGAGGSTDTQYF
TRBV5-6	NA	NA	TRBJ1-2	TGTGCCAGCAGCTCCACCGTGCAGAACCAAGGCTACACCTTC	CASSSTVQNQGYTF
TRBV10-2	NA	NA	TRBJ1-1	TGCGCCAGCAGTGAGTCCCTACTAAAGACGAACACTGAAGCTTTCTTT	CASSESLLKTNTEAFF
TRBV6-2/TRBV6-3	NA	NA	TRBJ2-7	TGTGCCAGCAGTTACTCTTGGCTTACTACACCTTACGAGCAGTACTTC	CASSYSWLTTPYEQYF
TRBV5-4	NA	TRBD2	TRBJ2-5	TGTGCCAGCAGCTTGCGAGCGGGAGAGAGGACCCAGTACTTC	CASSLRAGERTQYF
TRBV6-5	NA	NA	TRBJ2-1	TGTGCCAGCAGGGACTGGAGGAGGGATCACAATGAGCAGTTCTTC	CASRDWRRDHNEQFF
TRBV2	few	NA	TRBJ2-3	TGTGCCAGCAGACAGCCCGCTAGCACAGATACGCAGTATTTT	CASRQPASTDTQYF
TRBV4-1	NA	NA	TRBJ1-1	TGCGCCAGCAGCCAAGATCCCTTTGACACACTGGATACTGAAGCTTTCTTT	CASSQDPFDTLDTEAFF
TRBV15	NA	NA	TRBJ2-1	TGTGCCACCAGCCGGGGCACACTAGGGTCCAATGAGCAGTTCTTC	CATSRGTLGSNEQFF
TRBV11-1	NA	TRBD1	TRBJ1-2	TGTGCCAGCAGCTTAACCCCGGGACAGAGCTATGGCTACACCTTC	CASSLTPGQSYGYTF
TRBV28	NA	NA	TRBJ1-5	TGTGCCAGCAGCCGCGAATCCCTGAATCAGCCCCAGCATTTT	CASSRESLNQPQHF
TRBV7-3	few	NA	TRBJ1-1	TGTGCCAGCAGCTTATCGGAGCAGGCCACCGAAGCTTTCTTT	CASSLSEQATEAFF
TRBV13	NA	TRBD2	TRBJ2-1	TGTGCCAGCAGCCGGACTAGCGGGAAGGTAAATGAGCAGTTCTTC	CASSRTSGKVNEQFF
TRBV7-2	medium-sized	NA	TRBJ1-1	TGTGCCAGCAGCGAACAGGGAGGGAACACTGAAGCTTTCTTT	CASSEQGGNTEAFF
TRBV25-1	NA	TRBD2	TRBJ2-5	TGTGCCAGCAGTGGGCCGGGAGGGGCAGAGACCCAGTACTTC	CASSGPGGAETQYF
TRBV10-3	few	NA	TRBJ2-2	TGTGCCATCAGTGAAGGGTTCGCGAACACCGGGGAGCTGTTTTTT	CAISEGFANTGELFF
TRBV11-3	NA	NA	TRBJ2-1	TGTGCCAGCAGCTTCCAGCCCCTCAATGAGCAGTTCTTC	CASSFQPLNEQFF
TRBV25-1	NA	TRBD1	TRBJ2-7	TGTGCCAGCAGTGATCCGGCAGGGGGCCCCTACGAGCAGTACTTC	CASSDPAGGPYEQYF
TRBV4-2	NA	TRBD2	TRBJ2-1	TGTGCCAGCAGCCAAGATATTATTGCGAGGACTAGCGGGCCGGAGCAGTTCTTC	CASSQDIIARTSGPEQFF
TRBV1	NA	NA	TRBJ2-3	TGCACCAGCAGCCAAGATATGAGCGGGAGTGGCGCAGATACGCAGTATTTT	CTSSQDMSGSGADTQYF
TRBV28	NA	NA	TRBJ2-4	TGTGCCAGCAATTCCGAACGGCGGTTAGTTGAAAACATTCAGTACTTC	CASNSERRLVENIQYF